The 22 T cell receptor beta chains below were found in one sample sequenced in a study of blood T cell repertoires in COVID-19. Profiled with immunoSEQ multiplex PCR; TCRdb holds only in-frame clones, not every one. The sample contains hundreds of thousands of clones, around 84% of which appear only once. Sequencing was done on a sample of peripheral blood. The receptors here all came from a man aged 65-85 years with acute or convalescent COVID-19.

There are a few counts of this clone. The chain uses TRBV2 and TRBJ1-5, with D possibly TRBD1 on 6 matching bases. This CDR3 region has 15 residues. The germline gives CDR1 SNHLY, CDR2 FYNNEI. V dropped 5 bases and J dropped 7 bases, with 18 bases sitting between them. CDR3 sequence: CASSPDRPGSQPQHF. CDR3 in DNA: TGTGCCAGCAGTCCTGACAGGCCGGGAAGCCAGCCCCAGCATTTT.

This chain uses TRBV5-1 with TRBJ2-1; 11 bases fit TRBD2. The CDR3 consists of 16 residues. The V gene end was trimmed by 4 bases and the J gene end by 4 bases; junction bases not matched to a gene: 7. From germline, CDR1 is SGHRS and CDR2 YFSETQ. The CDR3 region is CASSGHGTSGYNEQFF. The CDR3 coding sequence is TGCGCCAGCAGCGGGCATGGGACTAGCGGATACAATGAGCAGTTCTTC.

This clone was recorded only once. V and J are TRBV7-8 and TRBJ1-2; D perhaps matches TRBD1 (5 bases). The germline gives CDR1 SGHVS, CDR2 FQNEAQ. Trimming pared 3 bases from V and 1 base from J, leaving 15 bases between. The CDR3 has 16 amino acids. The CDR3 sequence is CASSFSLWQGNYGYTF. CDR3 in DNA: TGTGCCAGCAGCTTCAGTTTGTGGCAGGGTAACTATGGCTACACCTTC. Based on the CDR3 plus reference TRBV7-8 and TRBJ1-2, the full variable domain is GAGVSQSPRYKVAKRGQDVALRCDPISGHVSLFWYQQALGQGPEFLTYFQNEAQLDKSGLPSDRFFAERPEGSVSTLKIQRTQQEDSAVYLCASSFSLWQGNYGYTFGSGTRLTVV.

The V and J genes are TRBV20-1 and TRBJ2-3; no clear D. Trimming took off 6 bases at V and 5 bases at J, with 9 bases between the two ends. This CDR3 is built from 11 residues. CDR1 and CDR2 (germline): DFQATT, SNEGSKA (reference sequence). In DNA, the CDR3 is TGCAGTGCACTCCGCCGAGATACGCAGTATTTT. It encodes CSALRRDTQYF.

The chain combines TRBV5-4 with TRBJ2-3; 8 bases line up with TRBD2. CDR1 and CDR2 from the germline V gene are SGHNT and YYREEE (reference sequence). The V segment lost 2 bases and the J segment 1 base; nucleotides outside the gene matches: 6. The CDR3 length is 16 residues. The CDR3 is CASSFPGGAGTDTQYF. The DNA of the CDR3 is TGTGCCAGCAGCTTCCCCGGGGGGGCGGGCACAGATACGCAGTATTTT.

The V gene is TRBV21-1, the J gene TRBJ1-5; the table gives TRBD1 as D, unverified against the DNA. TRBV21-1 is listed as a pseudogene. CDR3 size: 15 residues. The chain's CDR3 is CASSKLGLRGQPQHF. In DNA, the CDR3 is TGTGCCAGCAGCAAATTGGGGCTTAGGGGTCAGCCCCAGCATTTT.

The chain carries TRBV13 and TRBJ2-7; the match to TRBD1 covers 7 bases. The V segment lost 2 bases and the J segment 6 bases; nucleotides outside the gene matches: 4. The V gene's germline CDR1 is PRHDT and CDR2 FYEKMQ (reference sequence). The CDR3 sequence is 13 residues long. In nucleotides, the CDR3 is TGTGCCAGCAGCTTAAAGGGGGCCGGCGAGCAGTACTTC. It is translated as CASSLKGAGEQYF.

This clone came up once. J is TRBJ2-3 and V is TRBV28; 14 bases fit TRBD2. Germline CDR1 reads MDHEN; CDR2 reads SYDVKM. The trim removed 5 bases at V and 7 bases at J, leaving 17 bases unmatched. The CDR3 totals 19 residues. The CDR3 DNA reads as TGTGCCAGCAGTGACCACCCCGGGGGGACTAGCGGGAGTAGTAATACGCAGTATTTT. This codes for CASSDHPGGTSGSSNTQYF.

The J gene is TRBJ2-5, the V gene TRBV7-9; tentatively, D is TRBD1 (6 bases). Germline values: CDR1 SEHNR, CDR2 FQNEAQ (reference sequence). This CDR3 spans 15 amino acids. The V and J ends lost 1 base and 2 bases respectively, with 11 bases between them. The CDR3 loop reads CASSLGWTEQETQYF. The CDR3 DNA is TGTGCCAGCAGCTTAGGATGGACAGAACAAGAGACCCAGTACTTC.

The chain couples TRBV7-8 to TRBJ1-6; D unresolved. The CDR3 is 14 amino acids. V was shortened by 0 bases and J by 9 bases, with 9 bases between the two germline ends. The germline gives CDR1 SGHVS, CDR2 FQNEAQ. The CDR3 protein is CASSLAFGASPLHF. For the CDR3, the DNA is TGTGCCAGCAGCTTAGCGTTCGGAGCTTCACCCCTCCACTTT.

The chain has TRBV3-1 (or the pseudogene TRBV3-2) and TRBJ2-7, with 11 bases aligning to TRBD2. Germline assignment: CDR1 LGHDT and CDR2 YNNKEL (reference sequence). The trim removed 4 bases at V and 6 bases at J, leaving 5 bases unmatched. CDR3 length equals 14 residues. CDR3 nucleotides: TGTGCCAGCAGCCTCATAGCGGGGGGGCCCGAGCAGTACTTC. Its protein is CASSLIAGGPEQYF.

V and J are TRBV5-6 and TRBJ2-5, with 9 nucleotides matching TRBD1. With 3 bases clipped from V and 4 bases from J, the junction kept 4 bases outside the gene matches. CDR3 length: 14 amino acids. The V gene's germline CDR1 is SGHDT and CDR2 YYEEEE. In DNA, the CDR3 is TGTGCCAGCAGCTCCCCACAGGGGGCAGAGACCCAGTACTTC. It translates to CASSSPQGAETQYF.

This clone was recorded a few times. The chain links TRBV28 to TRBJ1-6; 8 positions agree with TRBD1. CDR3 size: 15 residues. The germline V gene has CDR1 MDHEN and CDR2 SYDVKM. J lost 7 bases, V lost 5 bases, and 7 bases had no gene match. CDR3 DNA sequence: TGTGCCAGCAGTCGTCGGACAGGGAACAATTCACCCCTCCACTTT. Its translation is CASSRRTGNNSPLHF.

The chain employs TRBV20-1 and TRBJ2-5; D unresolved. The V end lost 2 bases, the J end lost 5 bases, and 6 bases lay between the germline ends. CDR3 size: 11 residues. Germline CDR1 DFQATT, CDR2 SNEGSKA (reference sequence). CDR3 nucleotide sequence: TGCAGTGCTAGATTTGGCGAGACCCAGTACTTC. It codes for CSARFGETQYF.

This clone has just a few counts. V gene TRBV11-3 combines with J gene TRBJ2-1; 10 nucleotides match TRBD1. With 3 bases clipped from V and 4 bases from J, the junction kept 6 bases outside the gene matches. The V gene's germline CDR1 is SGHNT and CDR2 YENEEA. The CDR3 has 16 residues. The CDR3 nucleotides read TGTGCCAGCAGCTTTGACAGGGGGCCCCTTTACAATGAGCAGTTCTTC. It specifies CASSFDRGPLYNEQFF.

Of note for this clone: An end of the junction differs from the germline gene, which may be a read error. This chain connects TRBV6-2 or TRBV6-3 to TRBJ2-2, with a weak D call TRBD2 (6 bases). The CDR3 length is 15 residues. Germline V gene lookup returns CDR1 MNHEY and CDR2 SVGEGT. The CDR3: CANSYRGTNTGELFF. In DNA form, the CDR3 reads TGTGCCAACAGTTACCGGGGGACGAACACCGGGGAGCTGTTTTTT.

The chain employs TRBV11-2 and TRBJ2-1; 9 bases are shared with TRBD2. This CDR3 has 16 residues. Germline V lookup: CDR1 SGHAT, CDR2 FQNNGV. V shed 4 bases, J shed 3 bases, and the junction held 7 bases outside the gene matches. CDR3: CASSWLPAGGYNEQFF. CDR3 DNA sequence: TGTGCCAGCAGCTGGTTACCAGCGGGGGGCTACAATGAGCAGTTCTTC.

The chain has TRBV20-1 and TRBJ1-4; possible D gene TRBD1, 6 bases. The CDR3 has 11 amino acids. The germline gives CDR1 DFQATT, CDR2 SNEGSKA (reference sequence). V gave up 5 bases and J gave up 13 bases, with 14 bases separating them. The CDR3 spells CSAGGALGLFF. In DNA, the CDR3 is TGCAGTGCTGGGGGGGCGTTAGGACTGTTTTTT.

V usage is TRBV29-1 and J usage is TRBJ2-1; D possibly corresponds to TRBD1 (6 bases). The V and J ends lost 5 bases and 1 base respectively, with 15 bases between them. The CDR3 consists of 15 residues. Germline V lookup: CDR1 SQVTM, CDR2 ANQGSEA. The CDR3 is CSVLTGSSSYNEQFF. Written as DNA, the CDR3 is TGCAGCGTTCTCACAGGGTCTTCGTCCTACAATGAGCAGTTCTTC.

The chain carries TRBV3-1 (or the pseudogene TRBV3-2) and TRBJ2-3, with TRBD2 matching over 14 bases. Germline CDR1 is LGHDT and CDR2 is YNNKEL (reference sequence). V trimming: 9 bases; J trimming: 6 bases; junction bases outside the gene matches: 17. The CDR3 extends over 18 amino acids. CDR3 amino acids: CARSVGTSGGLTSDTQYF. CDR3 nucleotides: TGTGCCAGGTCCGTTGGGACTAGCGGGGGCTTAACCTCCGATACGCAGTATTTT.

The chain uses TRBV9 and TRBJ2-1; the match to TRBD2 covers 16 bases. The CDR3 has 17 residues. The germline CDR1 and CDR2 sequences are SGDLS and YYNGEE. After removal of 4 bases from V and 7 bases from J, the junction contained 8 bases not matched to a gene. CDR3 DNA: TGTGCCAGCAGCACAAATCCGGGACTAGCGGGAGGGAATGAGCAGTTCTTC. Its protein is CASSTNPGLAGGNEQFF.

This chain links TRBV6-6 with TRBJ1-6; unclear D gene. CDR1 MNHNY and CDR2 SVGAGI come from the germline V gene (reference sequence). This CDR3 is 16 amino acids long. Trimming removed 6 bases from V and 13 bases from J, with 25 bases in between. In nucleotides, the CDR3 is TGTGCCAGCAGCGATTTGGTCCCACTACCATCCACGCCCCTCCACTTT. Its translation is CASSDLVPLPSTPLHF.